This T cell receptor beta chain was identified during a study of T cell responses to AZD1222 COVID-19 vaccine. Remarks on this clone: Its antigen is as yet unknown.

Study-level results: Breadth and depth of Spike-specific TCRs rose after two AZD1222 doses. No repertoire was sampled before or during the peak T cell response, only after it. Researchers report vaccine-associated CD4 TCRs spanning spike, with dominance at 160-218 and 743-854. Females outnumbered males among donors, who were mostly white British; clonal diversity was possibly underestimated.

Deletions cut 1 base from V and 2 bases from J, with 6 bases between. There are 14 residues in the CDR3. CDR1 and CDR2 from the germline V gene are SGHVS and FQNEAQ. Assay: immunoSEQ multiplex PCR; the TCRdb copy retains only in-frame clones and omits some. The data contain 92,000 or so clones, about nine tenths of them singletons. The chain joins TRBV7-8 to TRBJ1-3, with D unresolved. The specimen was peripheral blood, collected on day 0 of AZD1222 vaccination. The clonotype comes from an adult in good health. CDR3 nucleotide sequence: TGTGCCAGCAGCTTAGATGAGGCTGGAAACACCATATATTTT. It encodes CASSLDEAGNTIYF.